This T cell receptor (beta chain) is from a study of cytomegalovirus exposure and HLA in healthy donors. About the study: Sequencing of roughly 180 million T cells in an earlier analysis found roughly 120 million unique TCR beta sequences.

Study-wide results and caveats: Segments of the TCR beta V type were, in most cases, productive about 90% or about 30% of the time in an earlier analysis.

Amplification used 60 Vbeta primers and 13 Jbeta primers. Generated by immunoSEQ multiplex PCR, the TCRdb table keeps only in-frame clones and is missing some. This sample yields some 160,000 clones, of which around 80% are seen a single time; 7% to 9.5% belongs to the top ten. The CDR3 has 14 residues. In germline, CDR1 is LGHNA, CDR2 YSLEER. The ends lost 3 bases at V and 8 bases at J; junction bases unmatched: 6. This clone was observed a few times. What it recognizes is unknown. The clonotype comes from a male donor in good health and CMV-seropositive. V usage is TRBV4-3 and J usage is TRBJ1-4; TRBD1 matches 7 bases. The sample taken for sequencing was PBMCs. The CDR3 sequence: CASSQEGAGEKLFF. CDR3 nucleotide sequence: TGCGCCAGCAGCCAGGAGGGGGCAGGGGAAAAACTGTTTTTT.